This TCR beta chain was documented in a study of CD8 T cells in Susac syndrome. Reverse transcription of about 0.5 to 1 ug RNA used random hexamers. TCRdb analysed the immunoSEQ multiplex PCR reads with MiXCR anew, one entry per CDR3 protein. This table has around 150,000 distinct CDR3 sequences, roughly 95% appearing once. This clonotype has a single count. A junction end diverges from the germline sequence, so it may reflect a read error. Germline V gives CDR1 SGHRS, CDR2 YFSETQ. This CDR3 contains 12 residues. The clonotype originates from a human donor with Susac syndrome. V is TRBV5-1 and J is TRBJ2-7, with unresolved D. The sample taken for sequencing was CD4+ T cells from PBMCs. The DNA for the CDR3 is TGCGTCAGCAGCTTTGGAGACTACGAGCAGTACTTC. Translating it yields CVSSFGDYEQYF.